The 8 T cell receptor beta chains below all came from one sample that was sequenced in a study of blood T cell repertoires in COVID-19. Produced via immunoSEQ multiplex PCR; TCRdb's table is partial and in-frame only. The repertoire holds roughly 520,000 clones, with 70% to 90% as singletons. Sample: PBMCs or T cells enriched from blood (not recorded which). The source is a woman aged 40 to 50 who had recovered from COVID-19.

The chain is built from TRBV19 and TRBJ2-1, with 8 bases identical to TRBD2. Trimming took 3 bases from V and 8 from J; bases not matched to a gene: 18. Germline V CDR1 and CDR2: LNHDA, SQIVND (reference sequence). The length of the CDR3 is 18 residues. The CDR3 is CASSMAGGSGGVFYEQFF. In DNA form, the CDR3 reads TGTGCCAGTAGTATGGCGGGGGGATCGGGAGGAGTTTTCTATGAGCAGTTCTTC. The whole variable domain, remainder taken from reference TRBV19 and TRBJ2-1, is DGGITQSPKYLFRKEGQNVTLSCEQNLNHDAMYWYRQDPGQGLRLIYYSQIVNDFQKGDIAEGYSVSREKKESFPLTVTSAQKNPTAFYLCASSMAGGSGGVFYEQFFGPGTRLTVL.

Points on this clone: This specimen includes other DNA sequences encoding the same CDR3. The rearrangement uses TRBV10-2 and TRBJ2-1; TRBD1 is a possible D gene (5 bases). The CDR3 sequence is 13 residues long. Germline values: CDR1 WSHSY, CDR2 SAAADI. V lost 5 bases, J lost 3 bases, and 8 bases lay in between. CDR3 protein: CASSLDSYNEQFF. The CDR3 bases are TGCGCCAGCAGTCTTGACAGCTACAATGAGCAGTTCTTC.

In nucleotides, the CDR3 is TGCGCCAGCAGCCAAGAAGGCCGGGACAGGAATTCACCCCTCCACTTT. Translated, it gives CASSQEGRDRNSPLHF. This chain uses TRBV4-3 with TRBJ1-6; 8 nucleotides align to TRBD1. The CDR3 loop spans 16 amino acids. Germline loops: CDR1 LGHNA, CDR2 YSLEER. J lost 7 bases, V lost 0 bases, and 5 bases had no gene match.

This clone occurred once. The V and J genes are TRBV5-6 and TRBJ2-5; TRBD1 agrees at 8 bases. The germline V gene encodes CDR1 SGHDT and CDR2 YYEEEE. The CDR3 is 15 amino acids. V lost 0 bases, J lost 3 bases, and 4 bases stayed unmatched. The CDR3 bases are TGTGCCAGCAGCTTGGACGGACAGGGAAAAGAGACCCAGTACTTC. Amino acid sequence: CASSLDGQGKETQYF.

This sequence joins TRBV7-8 and TRBJ2-1, with 11 positions matching TRBD2. CDR1 SGHVS and CDR2 FQNEAQ come from the germline V gene. Trimming cost V 2 bases and J 7 bases; bases outside gene matches: 10. This CDR3 contains 17 residues. CDR3 sequence: CASSLNLGLAGGNEQFF. The CDR3 bases are TGTGCCAGCAGCTTAAATCTAGGTCTAGCGGGAGGTAATGAGCAGTTCTTC. The entire variable domain, with the rest obtained from reference TRBV7-8 and TRBJ2-1, is as follows: GAGVSQSPRYKVAKRGQDVALRCDPISGHVSLFWYQQALGQGPEFLTYFQNEAQLDKSGLPSDRFFAERPEGSVSTLKIQRTQQEDSAVYLCASSLNLGLAGGNEQFFGPGTRLTVL.

V usage is TRBV6-5 and J usage is TRBJ1-4; D unresolved. The CDR3 is 14 residues long. Germline V gene data show CDR1 as MNHEY and CDR2 as SVGAGI. The germline V and J ends were trimmed by 2 bases and 5 bases, with 9 bases remaining between them. CDR3 sequence (DNA): TGTGCCAGCAGTTACGATCTAGCCAATGAAAAACTGTTTTTT. Protein: CASSYDLANEKLFF.

This clone was seen just once. V gene TRBV11-2 combines with J gene TRBJ2-5, with 7 bases fitting TRBD1. The CDR3 spans 15 residues. Germline CDR1 reads SGHAT; CDR2 reads FQNNGV. Losses at the gene ends were 2 bases for V and 5 bases for J; bases not matched to a gene: 8. The CDR3 loop reads CASSLNRGSGETQYF. In nucleotides, the CDR3 is TGTGCCAGCAGCTTAAACAGGGGTAGTGGGGAGACCCAGTACTTC.

This CDR3 reads CASSVETGSYNEQFF. CDR3 sequence (DNA): TGTGCCAGCAGCGTAGAAACAGGGTCCTACAATGAGCAGTTCTTC. The genes are TRBV9 and TRBJ2-1; D may be TRBD1 (6 bases). Between the trimmed V and J ends, which lost 0 bases and 1 base, there was a span of 8 bases. This CDR3 has 15 residues. Germline-derived CDR1 and CDR2 are SGDLS and YYNGEE.